This T cell receptor (beta chain) emerged from a study of OX40 agonist ivuxolimab in advanced cancers. For context, the study as a whole: Ivuxolimab, which targeted the costimulatory receptor OX40 (CD134), was an agonistic, fully human IgG2 monoclonal antibody. Partial responses occurred in three dose-escalation patients: two with cutaneous melanoma and one with hepatocellular carcinoma. Prior anti-PD-1, anti-PD-L1 or anti-CTLA-4 therapy was permitted, and checkpoint inhibitors had been received by 40% to 50% of dose-escalation patients. Intravenous ivuxolimab was administered to patients every 2 weeks at six dose levels: 0.01, 0.1, 0.3, 1.5, 3 and 10 mg/kg. Peripheral TCRbeta sequencing aimed to test whether ivuxolimab altered TCR sequence diversity and caused clonal T-cell expansion. The monotherapy dose-escalation portion (N of about 57 patients) of the phase I ivuxolimab trial is reported in the paper. In the dose-escalation cohort, around four fifths of patients were male, and the mean age was around 60 years, with a range of about 23 to 85. Of the approximately 53 patients in dose escalation, about 20 had hepatocellular carcinoma, some 15 had melanoma, 9 had renal cell carcinoma and 9 had head and neck cancer.

V trim: 6 bases; J trim: 1 base; unmatched bases: 2. For CDR1 and CDR2, the germline V gene lists MNHNS and SASEGT. Its CDR3 holds 14 amino acids, cysteine through phenylalanine. Only CDR3 DNA remains: 42 bases, in frame from the first base. Genomic DNA was extracted from sorted cells for sequencing of the TCRbeta CDR3 region. TCRbeta CDR3 regions were sequenced using the immunoSEQ Assay. TCRdb mirrors the immuneACCESS table, restricted to in-frame sequences. Some clones are absent from its copies; in checked studies, under half trace to an unresolved V gene, and the reason for the others is unknown. This sample has 55,000 to 65,000 clones in its table, and around 85% of those were observed once. The ten most abundant clones make up 3.5% to 4% of the sample. The paper as a whole reports these results and caveats: Low levels of normalized T-cell clonal expansion were also seen in some patients who did not respond. On average, CD8+ T cells showed more expanded clones than CD4+ T cells after ivuxolimab. The antigen specificity of the peripheral T cells that underwent clonal expansion was not determined. In partial responders in the 0.1-3.0 mg/kg groups, normalized peripheral clonal expansion was found to be among the lowest, especially among CD8+ T cells. At doses of 0.1 to 3.0 mg/kg, clonal expansion of both CD4+ and CD8+ blood T cells was observed from baseline to week 6.

The trial excluded patients who had a history of autoimmune disease or were on systemic immunosuppression. Peripheral blood for TCR sequencing was collected from all dose cohorts at baseline, on cycle 4 day 1, and on cycle 7 day 1. Samples were obtained from an open-label, multicenter, first-in-human phase I dose-escalation trial of ivuxolimab. Adults with locally advanced or metastatic head and neck squamous cell, hepatocellular, melanoma or renal cell carcinoma were enrolled in the trial. Before TCR sequencing, CD4+ T cells and CD8+ T cells from peripheral blood were sorted into separate populations. This clone has just one count. Its antigen specificity is not known. Base qualities were left out, and no much larger clone turns up one base away.

This clonotype was obtained from an adult with an advanced solid tumor such as melanoma, head and neck, liver or kidney cancer. The source was CD4+ or CD8+ T cells sorted from blood, collected in a trial of the OX40 agonist ivuxolimab. The chain uses TRBV6-1 and TRBJ2-3; a stretch of 9 junction bases matches TRBD2. The CDR3 region: CASRRTSGTDTQYF. The DNA is as follows: TGTGCCAGCAGGAGGACTAGCGGCACAGATACGCAGTATTTT.